The clone carrying this TCR beta chain was counted ten times or more. Duration under 3 months, a NOSPECS grade of at least 4, and a Clinical Activity Score of at least 3 characterized the ophthalmopathy patients. Isolation of PBMCs was performed on approximately 10 ml fresh peripheral blood. Amplification targeted TCR beta CDR3 regions from RNA transcripts. The HTBI primer set was used in a first-round RT-PCR of the TCR CDR3. TCRdb reprocessed the multiplex PCR reads with MiXCR, giving one entry per CDR3 protein. There are fewer than 550,000 distinct CDR3 sequences in the sample; around a quarter occur only once, and about 11% lies in the top ten. The entry originates in a study of T cells in Graves' hyperthyroidism and ophthalmopathy. This receptor was taken from a woman in her twenties or thirties with Graves' ophthalmopathy. The material sequenced was blood.

The CDR3 DNA reads TGTGCCAGCAGTCAACAGGGGTTCGGTTCACCCCTCCACTTT. Translating it yields CASSQQGFGSPLHF. The genes are TRBV12-3 or TRBV12-4 and TRBJ1-6, with 7 positions matching TRBD1. The CDR3 has 14 residues. The junction had 7 bases not matched to a gene; V was cut back by 5 bases and J by 9 bases.